The present entry profiles one TCR beta chain with its context. The protocol was immunoSEQ multiplex PCR, while the TCRdb copy is restricted to in-frame clones and leaves out a portion. The sample includes under 200,000 clones, about 86% of them seen just once. The entry originates in a study of blood T cell repertoires in COVID-19. Study details: The study drew acute and convalescent COVID-19 samples from the United States, Italy and Spain. In each case, the material was cDNA or gDNA derived from T cells, B-cell-depleted T cells, or PBMCs.

The germline CDR1 and CDR2 sequences are MNHNS and SASEGT. Trimming took 3 bases from V and 0 from J, leaving 18 bases between them. The CDR3 is 19 residues long. This rearrangement joins TRBV6-1 to TRBJ2-6; TRBD1 is a possible D gene (6 bases). The receptor was isolated from a woman between 70 and 85 years old with acute or convalescent COVID-19. The sequenced material came from peripheral blood. The CDR3 protein is CASSDRYGGGPSGANVLTF. DNA for the CDR3: TGTGCCAGCAGTGACCGATATGGGGGCGGTCCCTCTGGGGCCAACGTCCTGACTTTC.